This is a list of T cell receptor beta chains from one sample in a study of blood T cell repertoires in COVID-19. TCRdb's table, derived via immunoSEQ multiplex PCR, lists solely in-frame clones and lacks some. The table has about 180,000 clones, approximately 83% seen once; the top ten hold over 2.5%. Sequencing was done on a sample of peripheral blood. Receptor source: a man in his fifties or sixties with acute or convalescent COVID-19. Each CDR3 is given with its conserved first and last residue. The D gene is left open where the match is weak. Expanded clones get a size class; other rows say once, few or many, or leave the size out.

CDR3aa	CDR3nt	v_gene	d_gene	abundance	j_gene
CASTLGGGAYEQYF	TGTGCCAGCACCCTAGGGGGGGGCGCTTACGAGCAGTACTTC	TRBV6-5	.	once	TRBJ2-7
CASSVTGGSGNTIYF	TGTGCCAGCAGCGTAACAGGGGGCTCTGGAAACACCATATATTTT	TRBV7-6	TRBD1	.	TRBJ1-3
CASSLAGGPREQYF	TGTGCCAGCAGCTTAGCGGGAGGGCCGAGGGAGCAGTACTTC	TRBV7-9	TRBD2	once	TRBJ2-7
CASSSRTGSSTEAFF	TGTGCCAGCAGCTCCAGGACAGGGTCAAGCACTGAAGCTTTCTTT	TRBV5-5	TRBD1	.	TRBJ1-1
CASSPSADYGYTF	TGTGCCAGCTCACCTTCAGCGGACTATGGCTACACCTTC	TRBV18	.	.	TRBJ1-2
CASSPRITGGPRGYNEQFF	TGCGCCAGCAGCCCACGCATAACGGGAGGCCCTCGGGGCTACAATGAGCAGTTCTTC	TRBV4-3	TRBD2	.	TRBJ2-1
CASSFPLQVLSTGELFF	TGTGCCAGCAGCTTCCCCCTGCAGGTACTTTCCACCGGGGAGCTGTTTTTT	TRBV7-9	.	few	TRBJ2-2
CASKVPDMRNTGELFF	TGTGCCAGCAAGGTACCGGACATGAGGAACACCGGGGAGCTGTTTTTT	TRBV2	.	few	TRBJ2-2
CASSPGTVNTEAFF	TGTGCCAGCAGTCCAGGGACAGTGAACACTGAAGCTTTCTTT	TRBV27	TRBD1	.	TRBJ1-1
CASQTFRGSPLHF	TGTGCCAGCCAAACCTTTAGAGGCTCACCCCTCCACTTT	TRBV6-5	.	.	TRBJ1-6
CASNRLTGELFF	TGTGCCAGCAATAGATTAACCGGGGAGCTGTTTTTT	TRBV4-2	.	.	TRBJ2-2
CASSNGDSYNEQFF	TGCGCCAGCAGCAACGGTGACTCCTACAATGAGCAGTTCTTC	TRBV5-1	.	.	TRBJ2-1
CASTEIGGGPDEQYF	TGTGCCAGCACCGAAATCGGGGGAGGGCCCGACGAGCAGTACTTC	TRBV28	TRBD2	.	TRBJ2-7
CASSLARTSPETQYF	TGTGCCAGCAGCTTAGCCCGGACTAGCCCAGAGACCCAGTACTTC	TRBV7-6	TRBD2	.	TRBJ2-5
CASSYHGTGGGEQYF	TGTGCCAGCAGTTACCACGGGACAGGTGGCGGGGAGCAGTACTTC	TRBV6-6	TRBD1	once	TRBJ2-7
CASRPTGAGQFF	TGTGCCAGCAGGCCTACGGGAGCGGGGCAGTTCTTC	TRBV2	.	few	TRBJ2-1
CAIRPGQGVNSPLHF	TGTGCCATCAGGCCGGGACAGGGGGTGAATTCACCCCTCCACTTT	TRBV10-3	TRBD1	.	TRBJ1-6
CASSEGGSGSDEQFF	TGTGCCAGCAGTGAGGGCGGGAGCGGGAGTGATGAGCAGTTCTTC	TRBV6-1	TRBD2	.	TRBJ2-1
CASSRGTVYQETQYF	TGTGCCAGCAGTAGGGGCACGGTATACCAAGAGACCCAGTACTTC	TRBV27	.	.	TRBJ2-5
CSALSGGTEAFF	TGCAGCGCCCTCTCAGGGGGCACTGAAGCTTTCTTT	TRBV29-1	TRBD1	.	TRBJ1-1
CASSLHYGRQATEAFF	TGTGCCAGCAGTTTACACTACGGGAGGCAGGCCACTGAAGCTTTCTTT	TRBV27	.	.	TRBJ1-1
CAISAAGGTNEKLFF	TGTGCCATCAGTGCGGCGGGGGGAACTAATGAAAAACTGTTTTTT	TRBV10-3	.	.	TRBJ1-4
CASSRSGIGEQYF	TGTGCCAGCAGTCGTAGCGGGATTGGCGAGCAGTACTTC	TRBV28	TRBD2	once	TRBJ2-7
CAISESPIASSYEQYF	TGTGCCATCAGTGAGTCTCCAATAGCTAGCTCCTACGAGCAGTACTTC	TRBV10-3	.	few	TRBJ2-7
CASSYSIAGHEQYF	TGTGCCAGCAGTTACTCGATTGCTGGCCACGAGCAGTACTTC	TRBV6-2/TRBV6-3	.	.	TRBJ2-7
CASSLDQTANYGYTF	TGCGCCAGCAGCCTAGATCAGACAGCGAACTATGGCTACACCTTC	TRBV5-1	.	.	TRBJ1-2
CASSFRGTGYYGYTF	TGTGCCAGCAGTTTTAGGGGGACAGGGTACTATGGCTACACCTTC	TRBV28	TRBD1	.	TRBJ1-2
CASSQKAGGTYEQYF	TGTGCCAGCAGTCAGAAAGCGGGAGGCACCTACGAGCAGTACTTC	TRBV27	TRBD2	once	TRBJ2-7
CASSLAGTSTEQYF	TGCGCCAGCAGCTTGGCCGGGACTTCTACCGAGCAGTACTTC	TRBV5-1	.	.	TRBJ2-7
CASSFGRSYEQYF	TGTGCCAGCAGCTTTGGGCGTTCCTACGAGCAGTACTTC	TRBV7-2	.	.	TRBJ2-7
CASSWEGGHTGELFF	TGTGCCAGCAGTTGGGAAGGGGGCCACACCGGGGAGCTGTTTTTT	TRBV5-5	TRBD1	few	TRBJ2-2
CASSFNWATGELFF	TGTGCCAGCAGTTTCAATTGGGCCACCGGGGAGCTGTTTTTT	TRBV28	.	.	TRBJ2-2
CASSPGDIPGANVLTF	TGTGCCAGCTCACCGGGAGACATTCCTGGGGCCAACGTCCTGACTTTC	TRBV18	.	.	TRBJ2-6
CARAFTRTGCTGELFF	TGTGCCAGAGCTTTCACCCGGACAGGATGCACCGGGGAGCTGTTTTTT	TRBV3-1/TRBV3-2	TRBD1	.	TRBJ2-2
CASRTSGRTNEQFF	TGTGCCAGCCGGACTAGCGGGAGAACGAATGAGCAGTTCTTC	TRBV7-2	TRBD2	few	TRBJ2-1
CASSYSMQGGTGELFF	TGTGCCAGCAGTTACTCTATGCAAGGAGGGACCGGGGAGCTGTTTTTT	TRBV6-5	.	.	TRBJ2-2
CASSWGTGLNYGYTF	TGTGCCAGCAGCTGGGGGACAGGTCTAAACTATGGCTACACCTTC	TRBV7-2	TRBD1	.	TRBJ1-2
CASSSQGARANVLTF	TGTGCCAGCAGTTCACAGGGGGCTAGGGCCAACGTCCTGACTTTC	TRBV27	TRBD1	.	TRBJ2-6
CASSQWTGGETQYF	TGTGCCAGCAGCCAATGGACAGGGGGGGAGACCCAGTACTTC	TRBV4-2	TRBD1	.	TRBJ2-5
CASSLGEQGFGNTEAFF	TGTGCCAGCAGCTTAGGCGAACAGGGGTTTGGGAACACTGAAGCTTTCTTT	TRBV7-6	TRBD1	few	TRBJ1-1
CASSEWVAGVYEQYF	TGTGCCAGCAGTGAATGGGTAGCGGGAGTGTACGAGCAGTACTTC	TRBV25-1	TRBD2	.	TRBJ2-7
CASSPRTSVNTGELFF	TGTGCCAGCAGCCCCCGGACTAGCGTAAACACCGGGGAGCTGTTTTTT	TRBV9	TRBD2	.	TRBJ2-2
CASSPTGVHSPLHF	TGTGCCAGCAGCCCGACAGGGGTGCATTCACCCCTCCACTTT	TRBV28	TRBD1	.	TRBJ1-6
CASGESSGGNTIYF	TGTGCCAGCGGTGAGAGCTCTGGTGGAAACACCATATATTTT	TRBV2	.	.	TRBJ1-3
CASSFSGFEQYF	TGTGCCAGCAGTTTTTCAGGGTTCGAGCAGTACTTC	TRBV27	.	.	TRBJ2-7
CSVERGLETGPQYF	TGCAGCGTTGAAAGGGGACTAGAGACCGGGCCGCAGTATTTT	TRBV29-1	TRBD2	.	TRBJ2-3